Below are 25 T cell receptor beta chains sequenced from a single sample in a study of naive and memory T cell subsets. Antigen specificity for these receptors is unknown. An equimolar mix of two oligonucleotides served as the beta constant-region primer for TRBC1 and TRBC2. Nested alpha and beta constant-region primers with the SP2 primer drove four PCR rounds on ligated cDNA. TCRdb called the UMI-ligation and nested PCR reads again in MiXCR, with one record for every CDR3 protein. Among 120,000 to 150,000 distinct CDR3 sequences listed, approximately 21% were seen once. Findings and caveats of the study: Possibly reflecting memory cells re-expressing CD45RA, a few larger clonotypes occurred in naive repertoires, especially CD8.

The sequencing sample was made of naive CD8+ T cells from blood. The origin of the receptors is a human donor in good health.

V gene TRBV20-1 combines with J gene TRBJ2-5; D tentatively fits TRBD1 or TRBD2 (5 bases each). The germline V gene encodes CDR1 DFQATT and CDR2 SNEGSKA (reference sequence). The CDR3 sequence is 11 residues long. The germline V and J ends were trimmed by 6 bases and 7 bases, with 12 bases remaining between them. The DNA for the CDR3 is TGCAGTGCGAGGGACGCCGGGACCCAGTACTTC. Its translation is CSARDAGTQYF.

The V gene is TRBV29-1, the J gene TRBJ2-7; perhaps D is TRBD1 or TRBD2 (5 bases each). Trimming shortened V by 4 bases and J by 6 bases, and 19 bases separated the two germline ends. The CDR3 is 14 amino acids. Germline loops: CDR1 SQVTM, CDR2 ANQGSEA. The CDR3 loop reads CSVVFVEGRGEQYF. The CDR3 coding sequence is TGCAGCGTTGTGTTTGTAGAGGGGAGAGGCGAGCAGTACTTC.

The chain links TRBV6-6 to TRBJ2-7, with D perhaps being TRBD1 or TRBD2 (5 bases each). Germline loops: CDR1 MNHNY, CDR2 SVGAGI (reference sequence). Between the trimmed V and J ends, which lost 6 bases and 6 bases, there was a span of 18 bases. The CDR3 length is 14 residues. Written as DNA, the CDR3 is TGTGCCAGCAGCTCGGGACCCTACCTACTCGAGCAGTACTTC. Amino acids: CASSSGPYLLEQYF.

This clonotype appeared a few times. The chain is built from TRBV29-1 and TRBJ2-3, with D maybe TRBD1 (6 bases). This CDR3 region has 14 residues. The V and J ends lost 2 bases and 0 bases respectively, with 9 bases between them. The germline V gene has CDR1 SQVTM and CDR2 ANQGSEA. CDR3 sequence reads: CSVETGLSTDTQYF. Here the CDR3 DNA reads TGCAGCGTTGAAACAGGGCTGAGCACAGATACGCAGTATTTT.

This clonotype was found a few times. This sequence joins TRBV7-8 and TRBJ1-1, with a tentative D call TRBD1 (5 bases). In germline, CDR1 is SGHVS, CDR2 FQNEAQ. The CDR3 is 17 amino acids. Deletions cut 1 base from V and 0 bases from J, with 15 bases between. In DNA form, the CDR3 reads TGTGCCAGCAGCTTAGTAGGACACCCTCCTATGAACACTGAAGCTTTCTTT. Its protein is CASSLVGHPPMNTEAFF.

V gene TRBV2 combines with J gene TRBJ2-7, with TRBD2 as a possible D gene (5 bases). This CDR3 has 14 amino acids. V gave up 3 bases and J gave up 5 bases, with 14 bases separating them. Germline V gene sequence: CDR1 SNHLY, CDR2 FYNNEI. The CDR3: CASSDRISVNEQYF. Written as DNA, the CDR3 is TGTGCCAGCAGTGATCGTATTAGCGTCAACGAGCAGTACTTC.

In this sample, this clonotype turned up a few times. V is TRBV6-5 and J is TRBJ2-1; no clear D. Germline values: CDR1 MNHEY, CDR2 SVGAGI. The CDR3 has 13 residues. V gave up 6 bases and J gave up 7 bases, with 13 bases separating them. CDR3 amino acids: CASSFQSWNEQFF. The CDR3, as DNA: TGTGCCAGCAGCTTCCAGAGTTGGAATGAGCAGTTCTTC.

This clonotype has only a few counts. The genes are TRBV7-9 and TRBJ2-7; 10 bases align to TRBD2. The CDR3 loop spans 15 amino acids. V was pared by 5 bases and J by 0 bases, with 4 bases of the junction left unmatched. CDR1 is SEHNR, CDR2 FQNEAQ, per germline (reference sequence). The CDR3 DNA sequence: TGTGCCAGCAGCCCCCGGACTAGCGGCTCCTACGAGCAGTACTTC. It codes for CASSPRTSGSYEQYF.

This clonotype occurred a few times. The chain is built from TRBV12-5 and TRBJ2-1, with 7 bases that match TRBD2. V was clipped by 3 bases and J by 5 bases; unmatched bases: 19. There are 19 residues in the CDR3. The germline V gene has CDR1 LGHNT and CDR2 FRNRAP. CDR3 sequence: CASGFNVARGRELDNEQFF. CDR3 nucleotide sequence: TGTGCTAGTGGTTTCAACGTGGCGCGCGGGAGAGAGTTGGACAATGAGCAGTTCTTC. The whole variable domain, filled in from reference TRBV12-5 and TRBJ2-1, reads DARVTQTPRHKVTEMGQEVTMRCQPILGHNTVFWYRQTMMQGLELLAYFRNRAPLDDSGMPKDRFSAEMPDATLATLKIQPSEPRDSAVYFCASGFNVARGRELDNEQFFGPGTRLTVL.

This clonotype was counted only a few times. The V call is TRBV29-1, the J call TRBJ2-1, with D possibly matching TRBD2 (5 bases). Germline V gene data show CDR1 as SQVTM and CDR2 as ANQGSEA. Trimming removed 1 base at V and 5 bases at J, with 15 bases between. CDR3 length: 15 residues. The DNA of the CDR3 is TGCAGCGTTGAAGGGCGAACTAGTCGCGACAATGAGCAGTTCTTC. It yields the protein CSVEGRTSRDNEQFF.

This chain joins TRBV10-3 and TRBJ2-7; D tentatively reads TRBD1 or TRBD2 (5 bases each). CDR3 length: 13 amino acids. Trimming stripped 7 bases from V and 2 bases from J, with 12 bases between. Germline CDR1 reads ENHRY; CDR2 reads SYGVKD. CDR3 nucleotide sequence: TGTGCCATCAACCCGGGACGACCCTACGAGCAGTACTTC. Protein product: CAINPGRPYEQYF.

The chain couples TRBV11-2 to TRBJ1-4, with D unresolved. From germline, CDR1 is SGHAT and CDR2 FQNNGV. Trimming stripped 3 bases from V and 0 bases from J, with 5 bases between. This CDR3 has 14 amino acids. In DNA, the CDR3 is TGTGCCAGCAGCTTGTTCGCAACTAATGAAAAACTGTTTTTT. This encodes CASSLFATNEKLFF.

The chain links TRBV11-2 to TRBJ1-2; D is possibly TRBD1 (5 bases). Germline assignment: CDR1 SGHAT and CDR2 FQNNGV. This CDR3 region has 14 residues. Trimming shortened V by 1 base and J by 6 bases, and 12 bases separated the two germline ends. CDR3 nucleotides: TGTGCCAGCAGCTTAGTAGGGACGAGAGATGGCTACACCTTC. Translation gives CASSLVGTRDGYTF.

This clonotype was observed a handful of times. This rearrangement joins TRBV12-3 or TRBV12-4 to TRBJ2-3; no reliable D call. There are 13 residues in the CDR3. The V end lost 3 bases, the J end lost 1 base, and 5 bases lay between the germline ends. CDR3 in DNA: TGTGCCAGCAGTTTGGATGGCACAGATACGCAGTATTTT. It encodes CASSLDGTDTQYF.

This clonotype occurred a few times. The chain couples TRBV6-2 or TRBV6-3 to TRBJ1-2; D is unclear. Looked up from germline, CDR1 is MNHEY and CDR2 is SVGEGT. CDR3 length: 15 amino acids. The V gene lost 0 bases and the J gene lost 5 bases, with 13 bases spanning the gap. DNA of the CDR3: TGTGCCAGCAGTTACTCCTTGGACGGATTTTATGGCTACACCTTC. It translates to CASSYSLDGFYGYTF.

The sample holds a few counts of this clonotype. The chain is built from TRBV13 and TRBJ1-1; D is unresolved. The CDR3 has 12 amino acids. V was cut by 7 bases and J by 5 bases, with 11 bases left in between. CDR1 PRHDT and CDR2 FYEKMQ come from the germline V gene (reference sequence). The DNA for the CDR3 is TGTGCCAGCACAGAGGGCGGGACTGAAGCTTTCTTT. Translated: CASTEGGTEAFF.

The V and J genes are TRBV5-6 and TRBJ2-2; D gene unclear. The germline gives CDR1 SGHDT, CDR2 YYEEEE. Trimming shortened V by 0 bases and J by 6 bases, and 9 bases separated the two germline ends. This CDR3 has 14 amino acids. In DNA form, the CDR3 reads TGTGCCAGCAGCTTGGATGGGTTGGCCGGGGAGCTGTTTTTT. The encoded protein is CASSLDGLAGELFF.

The rearrangement uses TRBV5-1 and TRBJ2-5; the D is unclear. V shed 3 bases and J shed 2 bases, with 11 bases lying between them. The CDR3 is 14 residues long. Germline CDR1 is SGHRS and CDR2 is YFSETQ. CDR3 in amino acids: CASSYTMAQETQYF. Written as DNA, the CDR3 is TGCGCCAGCAGCTATACGATGGCGCAAGAGACCCAGTACTTC. The full variable domain, its missing parts supplied by reference TRBV5-1 and TRBJ2-5, is KAGVTQTPRYLIKTRGQQVTLSCSPISGHRSVSWYQQTPGQGLQFLFEYFSETQRNKGNFPGRFSGRQFSNSRSEMNVSTLELGDSALYLCASSYTMAQETQYFGPGTRLLVL.

The V call is TRBV20-1, the J call TRBJ1-1; possibly TRBD1 for D (5 bases). V lost 3 bases to trimming and J lost 5 bases, with 10 bases between them. CDR1 and CDR2 (germline): DFQATT, SNEGSKA (reference sequence). This CDR3 has 12 amino acids. The CDR3 here is CSASGTWTEAFF. As DNA, the CDR3 is TGCAGTGCTAGTGGGACTTGGACTGAAGCTTTCTTT.

This chain joins TRBV12-3 or TRBV12-4 and TRBJ2-1, with 7 bases aligning to TRBD2. Trimming at V came to 1 base and at J to 8 bases, leaving 8 bases not matched to a gene. The CDR3 is 15 amino acids. The CDR3 DNA reads TGTGCCAGCAGTTTAGTAGCGGGTCGGGGGTATGAGCAGTTCTTC. Its translation is CASSLVAGRGYEQFF.

This clonotype was counted only a few times. The rearrangement uses TRBV7-2 and TRBJ2-7, with a tentative D call TRBD1 (5 bases). V was cut by 2 bases and J by 7 bases, with 12 bases left in between. The germline V gene encodes CDR1 SGHTA and CDR2 FQGNSA. The CDR3 runs 13 residues. Written as DNA, the CDR3 is TGTGCCAGCAGCTTATTTCAGGGTGAGGAGCAGTACTTC. This sequence encodes CASSLFQGEEQYF. The full variable domain, completed using reference TRBV7-2 and TRBJ2-7, is GAGVSQSPSNKVTEKGKDVELRCDPISGHTALYWYRQSLGQGLEFLIYFQGNSAPDKSGLPSDRFSAERTGGSVSTLTIQRTQQEDSAVYLCASSLFQGEEQYFGPGTRLTVT.

The rearrangement uses TRBV28 and TRBJ1-1; 10 nucleotides match TRBD1. Germline V gene sequence: CDR1 MDHEN, CDR2 SYDVKM. The CDR3 has 20 amino acids. V was pared by 1 base and J by 1 base, with 15 bases of the junction left unmatched. For the CDR3, the DNA is TGTGCCAGCAGTTTATCCTCTATCGACAGGGGGCCGTTCGCGAACACTGAAGCTTTCTTT. It specifies CASSLSSIDRGPFANTEAFF.

This clonotype was observed at least ten times. This chain joins TRBV12-3 or TRBV12-4 and TRBJ2-5; D is tentatively TRBD1 or TRBD2 (5 bases each). Deletions cut 3 bases from V and 5 bases from J, with 10 bases between. This CDR3 is built from 13 residues. CDR3 amino acids: CASSFLGEETQYF. CDR3 in DNA: TGTGCCAGCAGTTTTCTGGGGGAGGAGACCCAGTACTTC.

The V call is TRBV28, the J call TRBJ2-1; D possibly corresponds to TRBD2 (6 bases). V was trimmed by 3 bases and J by 3 bases, leaving 21 bases between them. The germline gives CDR1 MDHEN, CDR2 SYDVKM. This CDR3 has 18 residues. The CDR3 loop is CASSLGLLARQNYNEQFF. The CDR3 bases are TGTGCCAGCAGTTTGGGATTACTAGCCCGTCAAAACTACAATGAGCAGTTCTTC.

V gene TRBV6-2 or TRBV6-3 combines with J gene TRBJ2-1; 12 bases are a match to TRBD2. The length of the CDR3 is 14 residues. Per the germline V gene, CDR1 is MNHEY and CDR2 is SVGEGT. V dropped 11 bases and J dropped 8; count of bases not matched to a gene: 10. This CDR3 is CAVSLAGGGDEQFF. For the CDR3, the DNA is TGTGCCGTATCTCTAGCGGGAGGGGGCGATGAGCAGTTCTTC.